The clone carrying this T cell receptor (beta chain) was counted only a few times. Trimming left V 2 bases short and J 0 bases short, with 9 bases between. This CDR3 is 15 amino acids long. Germline V CDR1 and CDR2: MNHEY, SVGAGI. It was with unique molecular identifiers that the TCRbeta library was prepared. TCRdb reprocessed the PCR reads with MiXCR, giving one entry per CDR3 protein. The data contain some 500,000 distinct CDR3 sequences, approximately 32% of them singletons. The sample comes from a study of T-cell reconstitution after alpha-beta-depleted transplantation in children. This receptor was taken from a human donor who donated a stem cell graft to a child with aplastic anemia. The chain links TRBV6-5 to TRBJ2-3; perhaps TRBD1 as D (6 bases). The sample was PBMCs from the stem cell graft donor, taken from the stem cell graft. The CDR3 coding sequence is TGTGCCAGCAGTTACGCGGACAGTAGCACAGATACGCAGTATTTT. It is translated as CASSYADSSTDTQYF.